This T cell receptor (beta chain) appears in the sequencing data of a study of control samples from healthy donors and cancer patients. Sequencing used immunoSEQ multiplex PCR; TCRdb keeps in-frame clones, though not all of them. Among around 120,000 clones listed, approximately 91% were seen once. V was cut by 1 base and J by 6 bases, with 9 bases left in between. Per germline, CDR1 MDHEN and CDR2 SYDVKM. The CDR3 extends over 13 amino acids. V gene TRBV28 combines with J gene TRBJ1-2; TRBD1 is a possible D gene (6 bases). The sequenced sample was blood. This TCR was recovered from a woman under 30 in good health. CDR3: CASSLLSGDGYTF. In DNA, the CDR3 is TGTGCCAGCAGTTTATTGTCAGGGGATGGCTACACCTTC.